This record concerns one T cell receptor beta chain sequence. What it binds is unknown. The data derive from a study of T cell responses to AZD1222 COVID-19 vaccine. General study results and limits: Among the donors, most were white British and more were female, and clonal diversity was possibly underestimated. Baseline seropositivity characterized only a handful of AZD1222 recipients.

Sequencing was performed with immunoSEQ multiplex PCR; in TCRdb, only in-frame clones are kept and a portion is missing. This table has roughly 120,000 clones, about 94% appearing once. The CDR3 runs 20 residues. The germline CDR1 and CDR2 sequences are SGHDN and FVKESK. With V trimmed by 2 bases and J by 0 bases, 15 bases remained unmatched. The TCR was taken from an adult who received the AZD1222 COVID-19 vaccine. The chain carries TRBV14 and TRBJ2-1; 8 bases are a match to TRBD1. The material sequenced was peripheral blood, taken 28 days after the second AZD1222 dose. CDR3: CASSQRGQVSSEGSYNEQFF. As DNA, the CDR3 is TGTGCCAGCAGCCAAAGGGGACAGGTCTCTTCTGAGGGCTCCTACAATGAGCAGTTCTTC.